This T cell receptor beta chain is drawn from a study of blood T cells in healthy people across ages. Findings and limits, study-wide: Older age went with lower TCR beta diversity per million T cells, in a roughly linear way. Higher naive T cell percentage went strongly together with higher TCR beta diversity.

Germline V gene data show CDR1 as KGHSH and CDR2 as LQKENI. V was shortened by 3 bases and J by 3 bases, with 15 bases between the two germline ends. The CDR3 spans 15 residues. A sample-barcoded 5' primer and a J-beta primer mix were used in a second PCR of about 7 to 11 cycles. MiXCR, applied by TCRdb to the 5' RACE reads, yields one record per CDR3 protein. Among about 1.4 million distinct CDR3 sequences listed, around 59% were seen once. This clonotype was found once. As yet, its antigen is unknown. The rearrangement uses TRBV18 and TRBJ2-7; no definite D call. The sample taken for sequencing was blood. The sequence came from a young man in good health. CDR3 sequence (DNA): TGTGCCAGCTCACCCCACCTCGGCCCGGACTACGAGCAGTACTTC. Protein sequence: CASSPHLGPDYEQYF.